This T cell receptor beta chain was obtained from a study of OX40 agonist ivuxolimab in advanced cancers. Study-level background: Those enrolled were roughly 80% male, with a mean age of roughly 62 years and ages from roughly 20 to 85. General study points: Not determined was the antigen specificity of the expanded peripheral T cells.

Here immunoSEQ multiplex PCR was the method, and the copy in TCRdb shows in-frame clones only, minus some. In the table there are fewer than 15,000 clones, around 80% of which are singletons. As to this clone: Antigen: not known.

The trim removed 6 bases at V and 6 bases at J, leaving 3 bases unmatched. The CDR3 extends over 14 amino acids. Germline-derived CDR1 and CDR2 are SGHNT and YENEEA. This clonotype originated in an adult with an advanced solid tumor such as melanoma, head and neck, liver or kidney cancer. This specimen was CD4+ or CD8+ T cells sorted from blood, taken in a trial of the OX40 agonist ivuxolimab. The chain couples TRBV11-3 to TRBJ1-5; 12 bases are a match to TRBD1. The CDR3 DNA is TGTGCCAGCAGGGGACAGGGGGCGGGTCAGCCCCAGCATTTT. This encodes CASRGQGAGQPQHF.